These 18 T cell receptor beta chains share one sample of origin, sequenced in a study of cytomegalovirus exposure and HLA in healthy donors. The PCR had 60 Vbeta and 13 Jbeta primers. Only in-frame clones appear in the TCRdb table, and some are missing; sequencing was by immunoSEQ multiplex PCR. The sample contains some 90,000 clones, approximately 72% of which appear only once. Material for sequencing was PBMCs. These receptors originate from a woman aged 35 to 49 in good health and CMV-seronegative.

The DNA of the CDR3 is TGTGCCAGCAGCCGCGACCCAGGGGATCCCCAGTACTTC. Protein: CASSRDPGDPQYF. The chain carries TRBV5-4 and TRBJ2-5, with a tentative D call TRBD1 (6 bases). Trimming took 4 bases from V and 9 from J, leaving 16 bases between them. The CDR3 length is 13 residues. Germline CDR1 reads SGHNT; CDR2 reads YYREEE (reference sequence).

In nucleotides, the CDR3 is TGTGCCAGTAGCCGGAGGGGGACAGGACACACAGATACGCAGTATTTT. Translation: CASSRRGTGHTDTQYF. The V call is TRBV19, the J call TRBJ2-3; 8 bases fit TRBD1. Per the germline V gene, CDR1 is LNHDA and CDR2 is SQIVND (reference sequence). With 6 bases clipped from V and 2 bases from J, the junction kept 10 bases outside the gene matches. This CDR3 has 16 amino acids. The full variable domain, completed using reference TRBV19 and TRBJ2-3, is DGGITQSPKYLFRKEGQNVTLSCEQNLNHDAMYWYRQDPGQGLRLIYYSQIVNDFQKGDIAEGYSVSREKKESFPLTVTSAQKNPTAFYLCASSRRGTGHTDTQYFGPGTRLTVL.

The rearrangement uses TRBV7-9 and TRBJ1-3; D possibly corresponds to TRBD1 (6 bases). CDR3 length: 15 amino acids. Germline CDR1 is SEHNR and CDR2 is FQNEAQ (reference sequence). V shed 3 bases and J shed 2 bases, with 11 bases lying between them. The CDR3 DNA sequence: TGTGCCAGCAGCTTTCCAGGGGACCCTGGAAACACCATATATTTT. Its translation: CASSFPGDPGNTIYF.

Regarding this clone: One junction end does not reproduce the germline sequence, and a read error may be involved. CDR3 coding DNA: TGCAGTGTTGGACAGGGACGTCAGCCCCAGCATTTT. Translating gives CSVGQGRQPQHF. The chain uses TRBV29-1 and TRBJ1-5, with TRBD1 matching 8 bases. The CDR3 extends over 12 amino acids. From germline, CDR1 is SQVTM and CDR2 ANQGSEA.

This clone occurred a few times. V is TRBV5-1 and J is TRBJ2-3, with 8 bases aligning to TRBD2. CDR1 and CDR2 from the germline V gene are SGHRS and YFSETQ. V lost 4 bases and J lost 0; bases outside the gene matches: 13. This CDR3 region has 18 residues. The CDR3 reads CASSIGLLAGFSTDTQYF. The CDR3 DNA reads TGCGCCAGCAGCATCGGCCTATTAGCGGGGTTTAGCACAGATACGCAGTATTTT. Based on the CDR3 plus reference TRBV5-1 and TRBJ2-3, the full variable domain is KAGVTQTPRYLIKTRGQQVTLSCSPISGHRSVSWYQQTPGQGLQFLFEYFSETQRNKGNFPGRFSGRQFSNSRSEMNVSTLELGDSALYLCASSIGLLAGFSTDTQYFGPGTRLTVL.

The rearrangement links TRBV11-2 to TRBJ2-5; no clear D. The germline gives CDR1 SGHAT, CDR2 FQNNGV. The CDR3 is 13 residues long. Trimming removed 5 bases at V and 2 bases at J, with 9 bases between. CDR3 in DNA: TGTGCCAGCAGCCAACAGCCTCAAGAGACCCAGTACTTC. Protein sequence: CASSQQPQETQYF.

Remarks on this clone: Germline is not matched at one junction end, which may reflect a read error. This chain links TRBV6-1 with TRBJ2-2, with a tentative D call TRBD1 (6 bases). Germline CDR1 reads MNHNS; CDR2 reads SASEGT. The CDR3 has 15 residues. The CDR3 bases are TGCGTACTATTTAACGGGCAGGGGTCCTCCGGGGAGCTGTTTTTT. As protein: CVLFNGQGSSGELFF.

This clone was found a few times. Here the CDR3 DNA reads TGTGCCAGCAGTGACAGTTATTCAGGGGCGTCAAATGAGCAGTTCTTC. It translates to CASSDSYSGASNEQFF. This rearrangement joins TRBV6-4 to TRBJ2-1; weak D call: TRBD1 (6 bases). The CDR3 totals 16 residues. Germline V lookup: CDR1 MRHNA, CDR2 SNTAGT. Trimming shortened V by 2 bases and J by 7 bases, and 18 bases separated the two germline ends.

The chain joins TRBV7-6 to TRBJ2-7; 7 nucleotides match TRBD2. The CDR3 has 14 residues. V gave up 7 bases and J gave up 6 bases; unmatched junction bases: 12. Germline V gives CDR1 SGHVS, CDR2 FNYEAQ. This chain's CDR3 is CASTRREEGGEQYF. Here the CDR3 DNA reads TGTGCCAGCACCCGCCGGGAGGAGGGCGGCGAGCAGTACTTC.

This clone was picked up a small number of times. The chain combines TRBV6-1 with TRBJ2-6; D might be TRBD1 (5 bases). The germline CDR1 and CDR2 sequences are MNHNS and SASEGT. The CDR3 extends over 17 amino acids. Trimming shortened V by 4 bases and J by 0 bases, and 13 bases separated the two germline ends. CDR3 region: CASSGRDSFSGANVLTF. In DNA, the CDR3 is TGTGCCAGCAGTGGACGAGACAGCTTCTCTGGGGCCAACGTCCTGACTTTC.

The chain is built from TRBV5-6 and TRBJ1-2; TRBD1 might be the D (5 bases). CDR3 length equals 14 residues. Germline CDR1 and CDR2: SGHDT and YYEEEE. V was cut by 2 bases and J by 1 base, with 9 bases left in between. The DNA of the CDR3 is TGTGCCAGCAGCTTTCGCGGGGGTAACTATGGCTACACCTTC. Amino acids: CASSFRGGNYGYTF.

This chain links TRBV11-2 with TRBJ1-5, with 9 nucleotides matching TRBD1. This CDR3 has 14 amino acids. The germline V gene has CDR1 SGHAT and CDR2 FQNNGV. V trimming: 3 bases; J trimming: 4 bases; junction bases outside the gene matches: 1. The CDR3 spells CASSLTGGNQPQHF. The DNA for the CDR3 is TGTGCCAGCAGCTTGACAGGGGGGAATCAGCCCCAGCATTTT.

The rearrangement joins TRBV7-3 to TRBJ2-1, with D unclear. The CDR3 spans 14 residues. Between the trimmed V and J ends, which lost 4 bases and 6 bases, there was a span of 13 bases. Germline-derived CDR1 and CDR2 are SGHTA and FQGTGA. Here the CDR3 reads CASSSDPSGNEQFF. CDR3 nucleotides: TGTGCCAGCAGCTCCGACCCCTCGGGCAATGAGCAGTTCTTC.

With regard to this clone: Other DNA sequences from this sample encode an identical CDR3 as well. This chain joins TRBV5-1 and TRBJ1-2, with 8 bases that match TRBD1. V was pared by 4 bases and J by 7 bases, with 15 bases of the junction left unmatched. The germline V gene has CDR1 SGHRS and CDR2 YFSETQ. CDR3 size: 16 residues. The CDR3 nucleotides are TGCGCCAGCAGCCACGCTTCAAGGACAGGGTCTGTTGGCTACACCTTC. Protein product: CASSHASRTGSVGYTF.

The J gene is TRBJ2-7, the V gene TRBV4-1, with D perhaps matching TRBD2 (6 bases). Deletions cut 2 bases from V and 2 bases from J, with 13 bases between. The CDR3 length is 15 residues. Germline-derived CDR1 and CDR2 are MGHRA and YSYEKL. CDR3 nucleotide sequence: TGCGCCAGCAGCCAAAGGAGTAGCGGCCCCTACGAGCAGTACTTC. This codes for CASSQRSSGPYEQYF.

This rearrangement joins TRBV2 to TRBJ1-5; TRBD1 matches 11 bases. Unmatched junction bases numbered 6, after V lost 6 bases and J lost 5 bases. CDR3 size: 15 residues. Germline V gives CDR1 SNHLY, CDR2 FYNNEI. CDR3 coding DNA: TGTGCCAGCAGCTGGGGACAGGGGGACGATCAGCCCCAGCATTTT. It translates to CASSWGQGDDQPQHF.

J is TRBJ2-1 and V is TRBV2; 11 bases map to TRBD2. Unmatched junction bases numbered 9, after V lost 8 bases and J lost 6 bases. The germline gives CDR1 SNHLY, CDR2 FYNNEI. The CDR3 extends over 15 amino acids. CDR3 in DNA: TGTGCCAGCTTCTCCGGGACTAGCGGAATCAATGAGCAGTTCTTC. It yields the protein CASFSGTSGINEQFF.

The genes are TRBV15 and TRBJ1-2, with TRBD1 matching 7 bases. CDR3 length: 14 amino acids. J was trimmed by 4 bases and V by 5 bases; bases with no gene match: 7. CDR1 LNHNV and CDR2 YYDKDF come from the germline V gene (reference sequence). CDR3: CATSGRGPSYGYTF. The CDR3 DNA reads TGTGCCACCAGCGGAAGGGGGCCCAGCTATGGCTACACCTTC.